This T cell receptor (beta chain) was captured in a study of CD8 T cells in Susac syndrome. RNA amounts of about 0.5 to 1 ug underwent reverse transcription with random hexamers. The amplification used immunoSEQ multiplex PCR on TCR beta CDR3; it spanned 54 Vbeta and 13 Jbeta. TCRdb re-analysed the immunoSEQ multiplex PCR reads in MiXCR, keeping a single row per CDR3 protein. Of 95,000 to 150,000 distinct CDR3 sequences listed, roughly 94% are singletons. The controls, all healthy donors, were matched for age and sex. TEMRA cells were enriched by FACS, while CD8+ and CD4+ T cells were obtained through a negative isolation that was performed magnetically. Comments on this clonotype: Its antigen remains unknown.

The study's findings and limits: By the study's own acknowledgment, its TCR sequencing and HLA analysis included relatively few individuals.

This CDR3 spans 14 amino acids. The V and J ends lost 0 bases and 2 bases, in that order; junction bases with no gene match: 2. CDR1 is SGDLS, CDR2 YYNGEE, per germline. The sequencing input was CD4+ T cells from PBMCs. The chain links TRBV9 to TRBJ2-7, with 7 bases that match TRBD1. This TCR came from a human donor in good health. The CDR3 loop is CASSVVGTAYEQYF. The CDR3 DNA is TGTGCCAGCAGCGTAGTCGGGACAGCCTACGAGCAGTACTTC.